The 29 T cell receptor beta chains listed next were all sequenced from one sample in a study of OX40 agonist ivuxolimab in advanced cancers. Here immunoSEQ multiplex PCR was the method, and the copy in TCRdb shows in-frame clones only, minus some. The sample contains around 67,000 clones, around 84% of which appear only once. The sample was CD4+ or CD8+ T cells sorted from blood, taken in a trial of the OX40 agonist ivuxolimab. The receptors shown here come from an adult with an advanced solid tumor such as melanoma, head and neck, liver or kidney cancer.

The chain links TRBV7-3 to TRBJ2-7; 8 bases are a match to TRBD1. J lost 0 bases, V lost 5 bases, and 3 bases had no gene match. Germline-derived CDR1 and CDR2 are SGHTA and FQGTGA. There are 14 residues in the CDR3. CDR3 amino acids: CASSPGQDSYEQYF. The CDR3 DNA follows: TGTGCCAGCAGCCCGGGACAGGACTCCTACGAGCAGTACTTC.

The chain recombines TRBV18 with TRBJ2-7; D may be TRBD2 (7 bases). This CDR3 has 14 amino acids. V was clipped by 3 bases and J by 3 bases, with 12 bases between them. The germline CDR1 and CDR2 sequences are KGHSH and LQKENI. DNA of the CDR3: TGTGCCAGCTCACCGAACAGGGAGGGCTACGAGCAGTACTTC. It yields the protein CASSPNREGYEQYF. The full variable domain, rest sourced from reference TRBV18 and TRBJ2-7, is NAGVMQNPRHLVRRRGQEARLRCSPMKGHSHVYWYRQLPEEGLKFMVYLQKENIIDESGMPKERFSAEFPKEGPSILRIQQVVRGDSAAYFCASSPNREGYEQYFGPGTRLTVT.

This clone was seen a few times. This sequence joins TRBV30 and TRBJ1-1, with D tentatively TRBD1 (6 bases). CDR1 and CDR2 from the germline V gene are GTSNPN and SVGIG (reference sequence). Trimming removed 8 bases at V and 8 bases at J, with 15 bases between. The CDR3 sequence is 11 residues long. In nucleotides, the CDR3 is TGTGCCGTACGTGGGGGCTGGGAAGCTTTCTTT. Translating gives CAVRGGWEAFF. Looking up the rest from reference TRBV30 and TRBJ1-1 gives the full variable domain: SQTIHQWPATLVQPVGSPLSLECTVEGTSNPNLYWYRQAAGRGLQLLFYSVGIGQISSEVPQNLSASRPQDRQFILSSKKLLLSDSGFYLCAVRGGWEAFFGQGTRLTVV.

J is TRBJ1-1 and V is TRBV20-1, with D uncertain. Germline assignment: CDR1 DFQATT and CDR2 SNEGSKA (reference sequence). The ends were cut back, 2 bases at V and 4 bases at J, with 5 bases in the middle. This CDR3 contains 11 residues. The CDR3 sequence is CSARLITEAFF. The CDR3 region has the DNA TGCAGTGCTAGACTTATCACTGAAGCTTTCTTT.

This clone was seen just once. The chain couples TRBV5-1 to TRBJ1-4; 8 bases map to TRBD1. This CDR3 is built from 17 residues. Germline CDR1 and CDR2: SGHRS and YFSETQ. V lost 0 bases, J lost 2 bases, and 6 bases stayed unmatched. This CDR3 reads CASSLVLRGPTNEKLFF. CDR3 bases: TGCGCCAGCAGCTTGGTTCTCAGGGGGCCTACTAATGAAAAACTGTTTTTT.

The J gene is TRBJ2-3, the V gene TRBV7-3; 8 nucleotides align to TRBD1. Germline V CDR1 and CDR2: SGHTA, FQGTGA. The ends lost 4 bases at V and 3 bases at J; junction bases unmatched: 12. The CDR3 has 17 residues. The CDR3: CASSSRAGGAWTDTQYF. Written as DNA, the CDR3 is TGTGCCAGCAGCTCTCGGGCAGGGGGCGCTTGGACAGATACGCAGTATTTT.

This chain connects TRBV25-1 to TRBJ1-3; possibly TRBD1 for D (6 bases). Per germline, CDR1 MGHDK and CDR2 SYGVNS. The CDR3 sequence is 17 residues long. Trimming stripped 1 base from V and 4 bases from J, with 17 bases between. This CDR3 is CASSEFGRRGTGNTIYF. The CDR3 coding sequence is TGTGCCAGCAGTGAATTCGGACGCCGGGGGACAGGAAACACCATATATTTT.

V and J are TRBV4-3 and TRBJ1-2; no reliable D call. The CDR3 runs 14 residues. CDR1 and CDR2 from the germline V gene are LGHNA and YSLEER. Trimming left V 0 bases short and J 3 bases short, with 8 bases between. Here the CDR3 DNA reads TGCGCCAGCAGCCAAGAAACAGCTTACTATGGCTACACCTTC. Protein sequence: CASSQETAYYGYTF.

The chain recombines TRBV28 with TRBJ1-5; D is ambiguous. The ends were cut back, 5 bases at V and 4 bases at J, with 15 bases in the middle. Germline lookup yields CDR1 MDHEN and CDR2 SYDVKM. This CDR3 has 15 amino acids. The CDR3 spells CASSTPGRLNQPQHF. In DNA form, the CDR3 reads TGTGCCAGCAGTACCCCCGGGCGCCTGAATCAGCCCCAGCATTTT.

V and J are TRBV30 and TRBJ1-6; the D is unclear. The CDR3 is 15 amino acids. Germline lookup yields CDR1 GTSNPN and CDR2 SVGIG (reference sequence). V was cut by 3 bases and J by 0 bases, with 9 bases left in between. The CDR3 loop is CAWRDKSSYNSPLHF. The DNA of the CDR3 is TGTGCCTGGAGAGACAAGAGCTCCTATAATTCACCCCTCCACTTT.

The J gene is TRBJ1-5, the V gene TRBV6-6; tentatively, D is TRBD1 (5 bases). V lost 4 bases, J lost 6 bases, and 13 bases lay in between. Germline values: CDR1 MNHNY, CDR2 SVGAGI (reference sequence). The CDR3 length is 14 residues. CDR3 amino acids: CASSSQGVRQPQHF. The CDR3 nucleotides are TGTGCCAGCAGTTCGCAGGGTGTGCGTCAGCCCCAGCATTTT.

This chain joins TRBV7-3 and TRBJ2-2, with D unresolved. Trimming stripped 2 bases from V and 2 bases from J, with 9 bases between. Per germline, CDR1 SGHTA and CDR2 FQGTGA. CDR3 length: 15 amino acids. The CDR3, as DNA: TGTGCCAGCAGCTTAGAAAGATATAACACCGGGGAGCTGTTTTTT. Translating gives CASSLERYNTGELFF.

This clone is a singleton in its sample. The rearrangement joins TRBV5-8 to TRBJ1-2; 9 bases align to TRBD1. Germline V gene lookup returns CDR1 SGHTS and CDR2 YDEGEE. CDR3 length: 13 amino acids. V dropped 4 bases and J dropped 7; count of bases not matched to a gene: 5. CDR3 protein: CASSRGQGGGYTF. DNA for the CDR3: TGTGCCAGCAGCAGGGGACAGGGTGGTGGCTACACCTTC.

The J gene is TRBJ1-1, the V gene TRBV29-1; D is undetermined. The germline V gene has CDR1 SQVTM and CDR2 ANQGSEA. V lost 0 bases and J 5 bases, leaving 16 bases between the germline ends. CDR3 length: 15 amino acids. As DNA, the CDR3 is TGCAGCGTTGAAGATCTTGGACGACTGAGGACTGAAGCTTTCTTT. This gives the protein CSVEDLGRLRTEAFF.

The chain joins TRBV18 to TRBJ1-2; D is uncertain. Germline V CDR1 and CDR2: KGHSH, LQKENI. The V gene lost 2 bases and the J gene lost 8 bases, with 9 bases spanning the gap. The CDR3 runs to 12 residues. The CDR3 region is CASSPSVMGYTF. The CDR3 nucleotides read TGTGCCAGCTCACCAAGTGTGATGGGCTACACCTTC. The full variable domain, in which reference TRBV18 and TRBJ1-2 provide the parts outside the CDR3, is NAGVMQNPRHLVRRRGQEARLRCSPMKGHSHVYWYRQLPEEGLKFMVYLQKENIIDESGMPKERFSAEFPKEGPSILRIQQVVRGDSAAYFCASSPSVMGYTFGSGTRLTVV.

This chain uses TRBV10-3 with TRBJ1-2, with 7 bases fitting TRBD1. The CDR3 has 16 amino acids. Germline CDR1 is ENHRY and CDR2 is SYGVKD. J was trimmed by 4 bases and V by 0 bases; bases with no gene match: 8. The CDR3: CAISESEGAGTYGYTF. CDR3 bases: TGTGCCATCAGTGAGTCGGAGGGGGCAGGAACCTATGGCTACACCTTC.

This clone was picked up a small number of times. This chain connects TRBV7-3 to TRBJ2-2; 8 positions agree with TRBD2. The ends lost 5 bases at V and 1 base at J; junction bases unmatched: 3. CDR3 length: 15 amino acids. Per germline, CDR1 SGHTA and CDR2 FQGTGA. The CDR3 sequence: CASSPTSGNTGELFF. DNA of the CDR3: TGTGCCAGCAGCCCTACTAGCGGGAACACCGGGGAGCTGTTTTTT.

This clone has only one observation. The CDR3 DNA sequence: TGTGCCAGTAGCGCACTTAGCGGCACTAGCACAGATACGCAGTATTTT. Protein sequence: CASSALSGTSTDTQYF. The gene calls are TRBV19 and TRBJ2-3; possible D gene TRBD2, 6 bases. This CDR3 is 16 amino acids long. V shed 6 bases and J shed 0 bases, with 16 bases lying between them. Germline V CDR1 and CDR2: LNHDA, SQIVND (reference sequence). Using reference TRBV19 and TRBJ2-3 for the parts outside the CDR3, the full variable domain is DGGITQSPKYLFRKEGQNVTLSCEQNLNHDAMYWYRQDPGQGLRLIYYSQIVNDFQKGDIAEGYSVSREKKESFPLTVTSAQKNPTAFYLCASSALSGTSTDTQYFGPGTRLTVL.

The V gene is TRBV7-2, the J gene TRBJ1-1; tentatively, D is TRBD1 (5 bases). The V gene lost 2 bases and the J gene lost 3 bases, with 10 bases spanning the gap. Germline lookup yields CDR1 SGHTA and CDR2 FQGNSA. The CDR3 length is 14 residues. CDR3 nucleotide sequence: TGTGCCAGCAGCTTAATTGGGACTTACACTGAAGCTTTCTTT. Translated: CASSLIGTYTEAFF.

This chain uses TRBV11-3 with TRBJ2-7; D is possibly TRBD1 (5 bases). V dropped 1 base and J dropped 0 bases, with 10 bases sitting between them. The CDR3 length is 15 residues. Germline V gene lookup returns CDR1 SGHNT and CDR2 YENEEA. CDR3 sequence reads: CASSLGRASSYEQYF. The CDR3 DNA reads as TGTGCCAGCAGCTTAGGCAGGGCAAGCTCCTACGAGCAGTACTTC.

The V and J genes are TRBV19 and TRBJ2-2; no firm D call. V was pared by 3 bases and J by 4 bases, with 12 bases between. CDR3 length: 15 amino acids. CDR1 and CDR2 (germline): LNHDA, SQIVND (reference sequence). CDR3 nucleotides: TGTGCCAGTAGTATCTTGGCAGGAGCCACCGGGGAGCTGTTTTTT. Protein sequence: CASSILAGATGELFF.

The chain recombines TRBV30 with TRBJ1-2; D uncertain. The CDR3 length is 11 residues. Germline V CDR1 and CDR2: GTSNPN, SVGIG (reference sequence). V was clipped by 5 bases and J by 4 bases, with 8 bases between them. CDR3 nucleotide sequence: TGTGCCTGGCATCGGAGCTATGGCTACACCTTC. It codes for CAWHRSYGYTF.

The rearrangement links TRBV4-3 to TRBJ1-5, with a possible D match to TRBD1 (5 bases). The V and J ends lost 4 bases and 7 bases respectively, with 11 bases between them. The length of the CDR3 is 13 residues. From germline, CDR1 is LGHNA and CDR2 YSLEER. The DNA of the CDR3 is TGCGCCAGCAGCCCAGAGGAGGGGCAGCCCCAGCATTTT. Residues: CASSPEEGQPQHF.

A note on this clone: An end of the junction does not agree with germline; a read error may underlie this. This chain joins TRBV10-3 and TRBJ2-3; D remains unclear. The germline V gene encodes CDR1 ENHRY and CDR2 SYGVKD. CDR3 length: 12 residues. CDR3 coding DNA: TGTGCCATCAGTGAGATCACAGCTACGCAGTATTTT. As protein: CAISEITATQYF.

A few counts support this clone. The chain links TRBV19 to TRBJ1-2; D might be TRBD1 (6 bases). The CDR3 extends over 13 amino acids. Trimming left V 6 bases short and J 1 base short, with 9 bases between. The germline CDR1 and CDR2 sequences are LNHDA and SQIVND (reference sequence). For the CDR3, the DNA is TGTGCCAGTAGCCGGGGGCTTAACTATGGCTACACCTTC. As protein: CASSRGLNYGYTF.

The table lists this clone with a few counts. This chain uses TRBV18 with TRBJ2-1; TRBD2 matches 13 bases. Germline CDR1 and CDR2: KGHSH and LQKENI. After removal of 2 bases from V and 9 bases from J, the junction contained 4 bases not matched to a gene. This CDR3 spans 15 amino acids. The CDR3 DNA follows: TGTGCCAGCTCACCAGGACTAGCGGGAGAAGGTGAGCAGTTCTTC. Encoded protein: CASSPGLAGEGEQFF. The full variable domain, with the rest looked up from reference TRBV18 and TRBJ2-1, is NAGVMQNPRHLVRRRGQEARLRCSPMKGHSHVYWYRQLPEEGLKFMVYLQKENIIDESGMPKERFSAEFPKEGPSILRIQQVVRGDSAAYFCASSPGLAGEGEQFFGPGTRLTVL.

This clone showed up just once. This chain links TRBV7-3 with TRBJ2-2; 12 bases match TRBD1. Germline trimming cut 3 bases from V and 8 bases from J; bases unmatched to any gene: 4. CDR1 and CDR2 from the germline V gene are SGHTA and FQGTGA. The CDR3 length is 15 residues. CDR3 DNA sequence: TGTGCCAGCAGCTTGGGACAGGGGGCGCAGGGGGAGCTGTTTTTT. Translated: CASSLGQGAQGELFF.

The chain links TRBV6-1 to TRBJ1-2; D is unclear. The germline V gene has CDR1 MNHNS and CDR2 SASEGT. CDR3 length equals 13 residues. V lost 2 bases and J lost 8, with 12 bases in between. CDR3 bases: TGTGCCAGCAGTGAACTCTCCAACGCAGGCTACACCTTC. It encodes CASSELSNAGYTF.

The chain joins TRBV7-2 to TRBJ2-1; 7 bases match TRBD1. CDR1 and CDR2 from the germline V gene are SGHTA and FQGNSA. With 5 bases clipped from V and 4 bases from J, the junction kept 8 bases outside the gene matches. There are 15 residues in the CDR3. CDR3 amino acids: CASSLYGTAYNEQFF. For the CDR3, the DNA is TGTGCCAGCAGCCTATATGGGACAGCTTACAATGAGCAGTTCTTC.